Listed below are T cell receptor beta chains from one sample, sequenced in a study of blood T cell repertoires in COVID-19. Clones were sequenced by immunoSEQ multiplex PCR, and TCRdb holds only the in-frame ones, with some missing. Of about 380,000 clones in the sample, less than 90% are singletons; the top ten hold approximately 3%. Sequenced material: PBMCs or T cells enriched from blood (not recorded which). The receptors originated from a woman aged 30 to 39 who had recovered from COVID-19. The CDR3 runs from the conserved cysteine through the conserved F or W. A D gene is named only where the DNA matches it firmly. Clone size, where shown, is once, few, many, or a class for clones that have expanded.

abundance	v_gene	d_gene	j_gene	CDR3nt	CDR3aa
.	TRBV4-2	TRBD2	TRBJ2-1	TGTGCCAGCAGCCAGACTAGCGGGAGGGCCAAGAGGGATGAGCAGTTCTTC	CASSQTSGRAKRDEQFF
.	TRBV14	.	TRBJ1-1	TGTGCCAGCAGCCATTTCGAAGGGGGTCAAAACACTGAAGCTTTCTTT	CASSHFEGGQNTEAFF
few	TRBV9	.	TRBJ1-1	TGTGCCAGCAGCGGCGGGGGAGAGGGACCCACTGAAGCTTTCTTT	CASSGGGEGPTEAFF
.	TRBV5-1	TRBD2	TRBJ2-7	TGCGCCAGCAGCTTGGCCCCGGGGGGGGACAACGAGCAGTACTTC	CASSLAPGGDNEQYF
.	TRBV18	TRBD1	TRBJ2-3	TGTGCCAGCTCCCCGGGACAGAGCACAGATACGCAGTATTTT	CASSPGQSTDTQYF
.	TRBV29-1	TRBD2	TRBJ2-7	TGCAGCGTTGTCCCCCGGACTAGCGGAACCTACGAGCAGTACTTC	CSVVPRTSGTYEQYF
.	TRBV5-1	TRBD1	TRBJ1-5	TGCGCCAGCTTGGACAGGGAACAGCCCCAGCATTTT	CASLDREQPQHF
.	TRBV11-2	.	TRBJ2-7	TGTGCCAGCAGCTTAGGCAGGGCCTACGAGCAGTACTTC	CASSLGRAYEQYF
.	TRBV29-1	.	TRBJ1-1	TGCAGCGTTGAAGATGGCCCTGGTCAGAATGAAGCTTTCTTT	CSVEDGPGQNEAFF
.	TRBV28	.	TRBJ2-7	TGTGCCAGCAGTCCCTTCGGGAGACAGACCTACTCCTACGAGCAGTACTTC	CASSPFGRQTYSYEQYF
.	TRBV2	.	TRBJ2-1	TGTGCCAGCCATCGCCAGGGCTCCTACAATGAGCAGTTCTTC	CASHRQGSYNEQFF
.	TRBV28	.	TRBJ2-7	TGTGCCAGCAGTAGCCCCGGGACTCAAACCTACGAGCAGTACTTC	CASSSPGTQTYEQYF
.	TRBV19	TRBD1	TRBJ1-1	TGTGCCAGTAGTTTCTCCGGGACAGGGGACACTGAAGCTTTCTTT	CASSFSGTGDTEAFF
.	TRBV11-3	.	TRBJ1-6	TGTGCCAGCAGCCCCGACAGCAGTTCACCCCTCCACTTT	CASSPDSSSPLHF
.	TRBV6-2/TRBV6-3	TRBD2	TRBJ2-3	TGTGCCAGCAGCTCCCTAGCGGGGAGGTCAGATACGCAGTATTTT	CASSSLAGRSDTQYF
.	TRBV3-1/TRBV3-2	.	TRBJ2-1	TGTGCCAGCAGCCAATACGGCAATGAGCAGTTCTTC	CASSQYGNEQFF
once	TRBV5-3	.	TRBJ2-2	TGTGCCAGAAGCTTGGTCGTCAGGGACACCGGGGAGCTGTTTTTT	CARSLVVRDTGELFF
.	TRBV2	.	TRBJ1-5	TGTGCCAGCAGTCTCCAGACAGTTAGCAATCAGCCCCAGCATTTT	CASSLQTVSNQPQHF
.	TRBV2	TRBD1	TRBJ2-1	TGTGCCAGCGCGGGACAGGGTAACAATGAGCAGTTCTTC	CASAGQGNNEQFF
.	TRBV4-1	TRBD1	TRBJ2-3	TGCGCCAGCAGCCAAAGGGGGACAGGCCCCCCAGATACGCAGTATTTT	CASSQRGTGPPDTQYF
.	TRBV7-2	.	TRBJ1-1	TGTGCCAGCAGCTTAGAACAGGTTAGGGGGGGCCTTGAAGCTTTCTTT	CASSLEQVRGGLEAFF
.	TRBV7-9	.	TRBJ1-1	TGTGCCAGCAGTTTAGATTCAGGGTCGGCCACTGAAGCTTTCTTT	CASSLDSGSATEAFF
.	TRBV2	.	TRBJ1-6	TGTGCCAGCAGTGACCGATTCGGGGGTTCACCCCTCCACTTT	CASSDRFGGSPLHF
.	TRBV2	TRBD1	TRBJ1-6	TGTGCCAGCACGACAGGGGCGTCAGCACCCCTCCACTTT	CASTTGASAPLHF
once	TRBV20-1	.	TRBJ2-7	TGCAGTGCTAGTTCCGGCAGGGTTACCCACGAGCAGTACTTC	CSASSGRVTHEQYF
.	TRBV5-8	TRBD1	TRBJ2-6	TGTGCCAGCAGCTGGGGGACAGGGGGACTTGGTGGGGCCAACGTCCTGACTTTC	CASSWGTGGLGGANVLTF
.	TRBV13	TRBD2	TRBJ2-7	TGTGCCAGCAGCTTCAGGGTGGCGGGGGGATCCTACGAGCAGTACTTC	CASSFRVAGGSYEQYF
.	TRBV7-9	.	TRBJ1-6	TGTGCCAGCAGCCTCAGCGTGGGGCGGTATAATTCACCCCTCCACTTT	CASSLSVGRYNSPLHF
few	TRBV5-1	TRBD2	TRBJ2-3	TGCGCCAGCAGCTCCGGGACTAGCGGGGCCACAGATACGCAGTATTTT	CASSSGTSGATDTQYF
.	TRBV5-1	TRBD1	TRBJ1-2	TGCGCCAGCAGCTTGGGGACAGGGGGCGCGGATGGCTACACCTTC	CASSLGTGGADGYTF
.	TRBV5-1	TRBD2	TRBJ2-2	TGCGCCAGCAGCACCGGGACTAGCGGGACCGGGGAGCTGTTTTTT	CASSTGTSGTGELFF
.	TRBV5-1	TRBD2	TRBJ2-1	TGCGCCAGCAGCTTGATGCCCGGGACTAGCGGCTACAATGAGCAGTTCTTC	CASSLMPGTSGYNEQFF
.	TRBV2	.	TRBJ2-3	TGTGCCAGCAAAACTAGGAACACAGATACGCAGTATTTT	CASKTRNTDTQYF
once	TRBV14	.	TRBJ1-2	TGTGCCAGCAGCCGGTCTCGGGGGGGGCCGAGTGGCTACACCTTC	CASSRSRGGPSGYTF
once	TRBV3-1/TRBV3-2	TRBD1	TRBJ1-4	TGTGCCAGCAGCCGAAACAGGGGGCTGGATGAAAAACTGTTTTTT	CASSRNRGLDEKLFF
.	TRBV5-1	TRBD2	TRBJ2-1	TGCGCCAGCAGCAGTAGCGGGATTTCCTACAATGAGCAGTTCTTC	CASSSSGISYNEQFF
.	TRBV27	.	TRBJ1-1	TGTGCCAGCAGTCCTGGAGCCTTGAGGACTGAAGCTTTCTTT	CASSPGALRTEAFF
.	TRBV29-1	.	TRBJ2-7	TGCAGCGCCAGGACAGTACTTTCCTACGAGCAGTACTTC	CSARTVLSYEQYF
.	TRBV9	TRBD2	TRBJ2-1	TGTGCCAGCAGCAGGGGACTAGCGGGAGGCAATGAGCAGTTCTTC	CASSRGLAGGNEQFF
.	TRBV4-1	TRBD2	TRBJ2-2	TGCGCCAGCAGCCAACTTCCCTTAGCGGGGGGGACCGGGGAGCTGTTTTTT	CASSQLPLAGGTGELFF
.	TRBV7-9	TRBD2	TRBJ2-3	TGTGCCAGCAGCTTCCTCGGGGGGGCCACAGATACGCAGTATTTT	CASSFLGGATDTQYF
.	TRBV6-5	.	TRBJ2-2	TGTGCCAGCACAGGAAGAAGCCGCACCGGGGAGCTGTTTTTT	CASTGRSRTGELFF
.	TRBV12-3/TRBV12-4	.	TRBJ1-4	TGTGCCAGCAGTTCGCGTCAGGGAGAAAAACTGTTTTTT	CASSSRQGEKLFF
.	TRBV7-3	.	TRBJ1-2	TGTGCCAGCGGGCAGGGAGGGTCGGATGGCTACACCTTC	CASGQGGSDGYTF
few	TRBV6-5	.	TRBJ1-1	TGTGCCAGCAGCAGGGGCTTCGGCACTGAAGCTTTCTTT	CASSRGFGTEAFF
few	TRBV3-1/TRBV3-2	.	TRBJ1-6	TGTGCCAGCAGCCAAGGGGCCTCACCCCTCCACTTT	CASSQGASPLHF
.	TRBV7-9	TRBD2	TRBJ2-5	TGTGCCAGCAGCTCCCTGCGGGGGGGCGAAGAGACCCAGTACTTC	CASSSLRGGEETQYF
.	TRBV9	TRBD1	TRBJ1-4	TGTGCCAGCAGCGGACAGGGTTTTGGAGAAAAACTGTTTTTT	CASSGQGFGEKLFF
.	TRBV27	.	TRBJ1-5	TGTGCCAGCAGTTTATACCCAACAGAGAGCAATCAGCCCCAGCATTTT	CASSLYPTESNQPQHF
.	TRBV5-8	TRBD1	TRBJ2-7	TGTGCCAGCAGCCCGGACGAGCTGACAGGGAGCTCCTACGAGCAGTACTTC	CASSPDELTGSSYEQYF
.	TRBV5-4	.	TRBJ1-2	TGTGCCAGCAGTGGGGGGGTGGCCGGCTACACCTTC	CASSGGVAGYTF
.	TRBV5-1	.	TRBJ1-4	TGCGCCAGCAGCTTGGGCACTGTCCCTCTCGAAGCAGGAAAACTGTTTTTT	CASSLGTVPLEAGKLFF